This T cell receptor (beta chain) was identified in a study of shared clonotypes between healthy human individuals. The length of the CDR3 is 14 residues. The germline V gene has CDR1 ENHRY and CDR2 SYGVKD. V shed 1 base, J shed 6 bases, and the junction held 3 bases outside the gene matches. PCR replicates from unsorted PBMC used about 310 ng DNA, and this amount was tens of thousands of T cell genomes. Per the original data handling: From ImmunoSEQ came sequences covering only the junction and carrying no quality scores, so filtering differed. Sequencing used immunoSEQ multiplex PCR; TCRdb keeps in-frame clones, though not all of them. Clone size and the V and J calls come from that table; the DNA yielded D and trimming. This sample has 400,000 to 600,000 clones, with 75% to 80% found just once. This clone was observed a few times.

Sequences were obtained from PBMCs. This chain links TRBV10-3 with TRBJ1-2, with 9 nucleotides matching TRBD1. This sequence was found in a woman aged 40 to 55 in good health. Some clones in this sample may be carry-over from other donors' samples. CDR3 sequence (DNA): TGTGCCATCAGTGAGTGGGGGACAGGGAATGGCTACACCTTC. As protein: CAISEWGTGNGYTF.